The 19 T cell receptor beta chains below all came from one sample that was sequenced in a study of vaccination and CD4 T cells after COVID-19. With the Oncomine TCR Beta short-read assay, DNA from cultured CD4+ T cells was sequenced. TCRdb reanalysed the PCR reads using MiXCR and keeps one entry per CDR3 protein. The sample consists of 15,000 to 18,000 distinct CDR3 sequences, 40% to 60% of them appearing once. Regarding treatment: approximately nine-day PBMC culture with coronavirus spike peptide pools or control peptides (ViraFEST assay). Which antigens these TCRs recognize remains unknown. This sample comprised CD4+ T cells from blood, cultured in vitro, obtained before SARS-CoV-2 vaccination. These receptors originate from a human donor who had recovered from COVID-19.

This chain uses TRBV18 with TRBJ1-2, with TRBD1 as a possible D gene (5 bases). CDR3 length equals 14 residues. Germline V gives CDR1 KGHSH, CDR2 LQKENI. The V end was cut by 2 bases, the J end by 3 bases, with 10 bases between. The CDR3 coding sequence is TGTGCCAGCTCACCAGACAGCCAACACTATGGCTACACCTTC. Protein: CASSPDSQHYGYTF.

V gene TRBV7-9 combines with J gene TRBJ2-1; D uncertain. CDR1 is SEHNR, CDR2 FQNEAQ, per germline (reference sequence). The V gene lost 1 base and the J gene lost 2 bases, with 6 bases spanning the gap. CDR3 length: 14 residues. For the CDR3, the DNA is TGTGCCAGCAGCTTAGAGAATACCTACAATGAGCAGTTCTTC. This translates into CASSLENTYNEQFF.

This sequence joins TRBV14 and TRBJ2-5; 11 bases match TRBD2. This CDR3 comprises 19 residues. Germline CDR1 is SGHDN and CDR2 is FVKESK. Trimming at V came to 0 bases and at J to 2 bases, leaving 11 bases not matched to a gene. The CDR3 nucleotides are TGTGCCAGCAGCCAAGATTCGACCTTGACTAGCGGGATTCAAGAGACCCAGTACTTC. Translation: CASSQDSTLTSGIQETQYF.

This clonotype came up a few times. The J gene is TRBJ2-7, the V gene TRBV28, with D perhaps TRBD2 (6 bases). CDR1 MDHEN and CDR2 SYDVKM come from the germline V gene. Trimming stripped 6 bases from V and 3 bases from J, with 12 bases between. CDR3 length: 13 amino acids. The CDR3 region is CASSSGGNYEQYF. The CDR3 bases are TGTGCCAGCAGCTCCGGGGGAAACTACGAGCAGTACTTC.

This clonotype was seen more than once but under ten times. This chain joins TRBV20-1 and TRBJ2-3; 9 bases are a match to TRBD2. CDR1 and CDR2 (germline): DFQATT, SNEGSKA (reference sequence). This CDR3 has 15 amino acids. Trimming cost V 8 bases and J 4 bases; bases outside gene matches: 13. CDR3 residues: CSSPRASGISDTQYF. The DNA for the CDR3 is TGCAGTTCGCCCCGGGCTAGCGGGATCTCAGATACGCAGTATTTT.

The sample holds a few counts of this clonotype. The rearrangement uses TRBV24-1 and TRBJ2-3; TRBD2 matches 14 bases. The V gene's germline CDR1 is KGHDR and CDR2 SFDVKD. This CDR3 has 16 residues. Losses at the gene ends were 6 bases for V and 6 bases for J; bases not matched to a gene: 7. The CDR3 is CATSPGTSGSKDTQYF. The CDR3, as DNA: TGTGCCACCAGTCCCGGGACTAGCGGGAGTAAGGATACGCAGTATTTT.

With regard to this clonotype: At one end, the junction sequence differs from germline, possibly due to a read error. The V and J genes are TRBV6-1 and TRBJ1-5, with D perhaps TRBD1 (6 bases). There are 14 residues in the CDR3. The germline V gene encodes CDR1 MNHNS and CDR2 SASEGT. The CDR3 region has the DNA TGTACCAGCAATAAGGACAGTAGCAATCAGCCCCAGCATTTT. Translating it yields CTSNKDSSNQPQHF.

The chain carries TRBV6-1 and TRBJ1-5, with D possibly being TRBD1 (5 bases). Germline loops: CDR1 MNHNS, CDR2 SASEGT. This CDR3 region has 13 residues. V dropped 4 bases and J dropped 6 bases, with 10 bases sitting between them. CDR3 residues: CASSAQASQPQHF. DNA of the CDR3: TGTGCCAGCAGTGCACAGGCAAGTCAGCCCCAGCATTTT.

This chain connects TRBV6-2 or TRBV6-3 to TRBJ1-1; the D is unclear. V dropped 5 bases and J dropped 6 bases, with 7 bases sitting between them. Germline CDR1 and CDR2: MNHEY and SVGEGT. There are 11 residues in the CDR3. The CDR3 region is CASSTAAEAFF. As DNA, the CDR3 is TGTGCCAGCAGTACGGCGGCTGAAGCTTTCTTT.

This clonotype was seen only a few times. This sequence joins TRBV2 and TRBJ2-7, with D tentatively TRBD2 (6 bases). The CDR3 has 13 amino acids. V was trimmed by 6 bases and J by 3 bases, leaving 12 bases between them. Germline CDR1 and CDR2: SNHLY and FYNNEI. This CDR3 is CASSDRGGYEQYF. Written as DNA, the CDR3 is TGTGCCAGCAGCGACCGGGGAGGCTACGAGCAGTACTTC.

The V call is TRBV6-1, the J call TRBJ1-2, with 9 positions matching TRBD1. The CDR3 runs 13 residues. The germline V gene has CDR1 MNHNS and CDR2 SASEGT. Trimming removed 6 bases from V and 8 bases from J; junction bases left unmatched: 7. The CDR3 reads CASSLRQGDGYTF. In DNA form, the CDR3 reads TGTGCCAGCAGCCTTAGACAGGGGGACGGCTACACCTTC.

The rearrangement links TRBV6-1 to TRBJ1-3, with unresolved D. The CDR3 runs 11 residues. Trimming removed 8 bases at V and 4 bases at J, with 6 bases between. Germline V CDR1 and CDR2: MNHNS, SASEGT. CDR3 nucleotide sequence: TGTGCCAGCCTTTGGGGAAACACCATATATTTT. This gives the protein CASLWGNTIYF.

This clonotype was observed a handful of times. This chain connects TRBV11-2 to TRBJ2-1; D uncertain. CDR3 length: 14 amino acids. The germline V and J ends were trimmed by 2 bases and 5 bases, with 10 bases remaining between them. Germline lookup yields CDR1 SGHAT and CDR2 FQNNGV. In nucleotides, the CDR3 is TGTGCCAGCAGCTTACAAGGTCTAAACAATGAGCAGTTCTTC. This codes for CASSLQGLNNEQFF.

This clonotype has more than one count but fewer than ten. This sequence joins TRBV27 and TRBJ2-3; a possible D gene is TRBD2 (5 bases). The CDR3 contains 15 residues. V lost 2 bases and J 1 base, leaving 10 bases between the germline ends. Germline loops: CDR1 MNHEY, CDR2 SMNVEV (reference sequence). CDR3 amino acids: CASSLIGGRTDTQYF. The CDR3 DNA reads TGTGCCAGCAGTTTAATAGGCGGGCGCACAGATACGCAGTATTTT.

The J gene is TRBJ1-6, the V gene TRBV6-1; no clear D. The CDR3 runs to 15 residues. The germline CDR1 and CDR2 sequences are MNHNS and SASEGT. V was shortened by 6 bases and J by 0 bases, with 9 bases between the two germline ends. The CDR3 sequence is CASSPMSSYNSPLHF. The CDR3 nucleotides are TGTGCCAGCAGCCCCATGAGCTCCTATAATTCACCCCTCCACTTT.

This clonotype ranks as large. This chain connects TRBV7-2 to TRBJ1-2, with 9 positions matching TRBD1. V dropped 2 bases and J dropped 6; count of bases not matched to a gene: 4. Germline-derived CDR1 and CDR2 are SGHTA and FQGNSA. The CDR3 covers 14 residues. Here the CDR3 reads CASSLHRGQNGYTF. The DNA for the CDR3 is TGTGCCAGCAGCTTACACAGGGGGCAAAATGGCTACACCTTC.

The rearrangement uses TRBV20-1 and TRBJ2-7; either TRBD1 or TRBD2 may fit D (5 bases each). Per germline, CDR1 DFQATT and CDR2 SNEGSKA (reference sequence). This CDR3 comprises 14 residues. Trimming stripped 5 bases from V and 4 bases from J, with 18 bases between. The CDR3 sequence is CSASGALKRYEQYF. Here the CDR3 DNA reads TGCAGTGCTTCCGGGGCGCTCAAGAGGTACGAGCAGTACTTC.

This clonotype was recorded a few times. DNA of the CDR3: TGCAGTGCTAGAACGGGACTAGCGGGAGGGGCTGGGGCCAACGTCCTGACTTTC. This codes for CSARTGLAGGAGANVLTF. The chain recombines TRBV20-1 with TRBJ2-6, with 16 bases that match TRBD2. Germline CDR1 is DFQATT and CDR2 is SNEGSKA (reference sequence). The junction had 3 bases not matched to a gene; V was cut back by 2 bases and J by 2 bases. CDR3 length: 18 amino acids.

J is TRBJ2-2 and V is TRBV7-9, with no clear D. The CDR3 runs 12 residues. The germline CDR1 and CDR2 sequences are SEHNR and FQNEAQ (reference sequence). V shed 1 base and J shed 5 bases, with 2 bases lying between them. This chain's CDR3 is CASSLVTGELFF. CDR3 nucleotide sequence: TGTGCCAGCAGCTTAGTGACCGGGGAGCTGTTTTTT.